Listed below are T cell receptor beta chains from one sample, sequenced in a study of metastatic and nonmetastatic thyroid tumors. TCRdb ran MiXCR on the PCR reads. The data hold tens of thousands of clones, with about 12% observed a single time. The material sequenced was tumor tissue. These receptors came from a female donor with papillary thyroid cancer or a benign thyroid nodule (not recorded which). Some clones in this sample may be carry-over from other donors' samples. Both conserved end residues are part of each CDR3. Each record gives: V gene, J gene, clone size, CDR3 protein. The size entry is marked missing in some rows and otherwise reads once, few, many or a size class.

v_call: TRBV24-1
j_call: TRBJ2-4
clone_size: many
cdr3_aa: CATSRGTGIQYF

v_call: TRBV5-1
j_call: TRBJ1-4
clone_size: many
cdr3_aa: CASSPPGRRDEKLFF

v_call: TRBV20-1
j_call: TRBJ1-2
clone_size: many
cdr3_aa: CSAPVSGYTF

v_call: TRBV9
j_call: TRBJ2-1
clone_size: NA
cdr3_aa: CASSAEGGGDEQFF

v_call: TRBV27
j_call: TRBJ2-7
clone_size: few
cdr3_aa: CASSLRLARHYEQYF

v_call: TRBV24-1
j_call: TRBJ1-5
clone_size: NA
cdr3_aa: CATGNMGNHPQHF

v_call: TRBV28
j_call: TRBJ2-4
clone_size: many
cdr3_aa: CASSLTGIEAKNIQYF

v_call: TRBV7-9
j_call: TRBJ2-1
clone_size: many
cdr3_aa: CASSLVGNGGGEQFF

v_call: TRBV11-2
j_call: TRBJ2-2
clone_size: NA
cdr3_aa: CASILEFSAGELFF

v_call: TRBV6-1
j_call: TRBJ1-1
clone_size: many
cdr3_aa: CATQGNLATEAFF

v_call: TRBV28
j_call: TRBJ1-2
clone_size: many
cdr3_aa: CASSLGTLPYGYTF

v_call: TRBV9
j_call: TRBJ1-1
clone_size: many
cdr3_aa: CASSVGRMNTEAFF

v_call: TRBV15
j_call: TRBJ2-1
clone_size: many
cdr3_aa: CATSRDLANEQFF

v_call: TRBV5-1
j_call: TRBJ2-1
clone_size: many
cdr3_aa: CASSSWTSGRGEQFF

v_call: TRBV7-9
j_call: TRBJ2-5
clone_size: many
cdr3_aa: CASSTSGMGETQYF

v_call: TRBV6-1
j_call: TRBJ2-3
clone_size: many
cdr3_aa: CASRGTSGSADTQYF

v_call: TRBV2
j_call: TRBJ1-1
clone_size: many
cdr3_aa: CASSEGDGRDTEAFF